The subject of this entry is one T cell receptor beta chain. There is no known antigen for this receptor. The read gets to within 3 residues of the CDR3 end, and the germline J gene fills in the rest. TCR beta CDR3 regions were amplified by multiplex PCR from an average of approximately 1,200 ng genomic DNA per sample using the immunoSEQ assay. Primer bias was corrected in the assay by using a complete synthetic TCR repertoire to establish an amplification baseline. The amplicons were sequenced using the Illumina platform. From the authors' description of their analysis: Error correction of the sequences involved clustering with frequency ratios plus a modified nearest-neighbor algorithm, after which the sequences were analyzed in the immunoSEQ Analyzer using IMGT gene definitions. At each rarefaction depth, TCR richness and evenness were averaged across 20 rarefaction repeats, and any sample with fewer sequences than the depth was left out. Wilcoxon rank sum tests with FDR correction were used to compare relative abundances of V, D and J genes between the groups. For the blinded duplicates, the intraclass correlation was approximately 96% for TCR richness and averaged about 76% across roughly 69 gene segments. TCRdb obtained this table from immuneACCESS and retained in-frame rearrangements with V and J assigned. These tables miss some clones; where compared with another copy, unresolved V genes account for less than half of the shortfall, and the remainder is unexplained. V, J and clone size are taken as reported in that table, and D and trimming were inferred from the DNA itself. This sample's table contains tens of thousands of clones. Of the sample, roughly a third is held by the ten largest clones.

The CDR1 and CDR2 encoded by the germline V gene are SGHRS and YFSETQ. Counted from cysteine to phenylalanine, this CDR3 has 14 amino acids. The CDR3 was read in part: 33 bases, with the frame set at base 1. Germline trimming: 3 bases from V, 7 bases from J; junction bases outside gene matches: 4. The sample belongs to a study of T cells in women clearing cervical HPV infection (dated by TCRdb to between 2017 and 2018). Background on the whole study: The cases were about 25 women with histologically confirmed HPV16-related CIN3 or worse, and 2 of these cases were invasive cancers. Cases had a median age of roughly 35 years compared with roughly 37 for controls, and baseline characteristics showed no significant differences between the groups. The roughly 23 controls were women who cleared a single incident HPV16 infection within 12 months without developing precancer or cancer. As quality controls, five blinded duplicates were added to each group, bringing the total to roughly 60 samples made up of some 50 participants and 10 or so replicates. Since HLA typing was available for only a few women, HLA type could not be ruled out as a confounder. Nested within Costa Rica's Guanacaste HPV Natural History Study, an exploratory proof-of-principle case-control study compared TCR repertoires across cervical HPV16 outcomes. Cases were matched to controls by age within five years and by the year the sample was collected. The parent cohort enrolled about 10,000 women aged 18 or older in Guanacaste, Costa Rica, during about 1992 to 1995 and followed them for less than 9 years. For cases, the median interval between lesion detection and blood sampling was over 130 days, with an interquartile range of about 85 to 220 days. Blood from cases was drawn at the visit where the lesion was first identified, while blood from controls was drawn once the infection was no longer detected.

What the authors observed across the whole study: By combining richness with V gene abundances, random forest classifiers separated cases from controls with an estimated AUC of less than 0.85. Lower TRBV6-7 relative abundance was observed in cases than in controls (around 0.1% versus 0.15%; Bonferroni P = 0.0008). Because the number of T cells per sample was unknown, the richness differences could reflect varying T-cell content rather than repertoire biology. Significantly higher TCR repertoire richness was observed in CIN3+ cases than in controls across sequencing depths, whereas no difference in evenness was found. Whether associations preceded infection or resulted from infection could not be shown with the cross-sectional design, and effector/memory subsets and HPV-specific T cells were not isolated.

Every participant had a single incident cervical HPV16 infection, and prevalent HPV16 infections were excluded. Cervical HPV DNA was detected by MY09/MY11 PCR, and genotyping was performed by dot-blot hybridization. Roughly 15 mL of heparinized blood was centrifuged, after which the buffy coat was aliquoted, frozen at -30 degrees C, and then stored at -80 degrees C. QIAGEN kits were used to extract genomic DNA from buffy coat specimens. The V and J segments used are TRBV5-1 and TRBJ1-6, with 7 bases matching TRBD1. Sequencing was performed on blood buffy coat. The source of this sequence is a woman between 18 and 70 years old with a cervical HPV16 infection that either progressed to CIN3+ or cleared (not recorded which). The CDR3 amino acid sequence is: CASSSGQRNSPLHF. The covered CDR3 bases are TGCGCCAGCAGCTCGGGACAGCGAAATTCACCC.